This TCR beta chain was sequenced in a study of T cell responses to AZD1222 COVID-19 vaccine. Clones were read by immunoSEQ multiplex PCR, and TCRdb kept only the in-frame ones, dropping some. The table records about 120,000 clones, about nine tenths of them present only once. Trimming took 3 bases from V and 9 from J, leaving 18 bases between them. Germline V gene data show CDR1 as SNHLY and CDR2 as FYNNEI. The CDR3 loop spans 15 amino acids. The analysis combined second doses at about 4 or about 12 weeks. The sequenced sample was peripheral blood, obtained 28 days after the second AZD1222 dose. The TCR was taken from an adult who received the AZD1222 COVID-19 vaccine. This rearrangement joins TRBV2 to TRBJ2-1, with a tentative D call TRBD2 (5 bases). The CDR3 spells CASSESRLSVSEQFF. CDR3 DNA sequence: TGTGCCAGCAGTGAGTCCCGACTATCTGTATCTGAGCAGTTCTTC.